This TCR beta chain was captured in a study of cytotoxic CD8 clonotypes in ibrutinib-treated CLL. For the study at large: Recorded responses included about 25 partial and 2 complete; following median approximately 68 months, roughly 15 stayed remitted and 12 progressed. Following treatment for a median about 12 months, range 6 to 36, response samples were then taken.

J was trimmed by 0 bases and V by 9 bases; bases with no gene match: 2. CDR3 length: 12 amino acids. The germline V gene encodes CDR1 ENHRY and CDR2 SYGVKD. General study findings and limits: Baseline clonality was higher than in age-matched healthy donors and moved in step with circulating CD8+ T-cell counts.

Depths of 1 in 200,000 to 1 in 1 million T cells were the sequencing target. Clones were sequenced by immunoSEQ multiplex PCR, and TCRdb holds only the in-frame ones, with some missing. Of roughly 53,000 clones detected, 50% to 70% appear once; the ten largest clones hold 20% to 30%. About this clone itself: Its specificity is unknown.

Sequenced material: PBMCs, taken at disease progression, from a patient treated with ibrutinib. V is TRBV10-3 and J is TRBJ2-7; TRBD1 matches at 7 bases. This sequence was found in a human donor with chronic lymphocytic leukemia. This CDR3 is CAMQGDSYEQYF. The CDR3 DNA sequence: TGTGCCATGCAGGGGGACTCCTACGAGCAGTACTTC.